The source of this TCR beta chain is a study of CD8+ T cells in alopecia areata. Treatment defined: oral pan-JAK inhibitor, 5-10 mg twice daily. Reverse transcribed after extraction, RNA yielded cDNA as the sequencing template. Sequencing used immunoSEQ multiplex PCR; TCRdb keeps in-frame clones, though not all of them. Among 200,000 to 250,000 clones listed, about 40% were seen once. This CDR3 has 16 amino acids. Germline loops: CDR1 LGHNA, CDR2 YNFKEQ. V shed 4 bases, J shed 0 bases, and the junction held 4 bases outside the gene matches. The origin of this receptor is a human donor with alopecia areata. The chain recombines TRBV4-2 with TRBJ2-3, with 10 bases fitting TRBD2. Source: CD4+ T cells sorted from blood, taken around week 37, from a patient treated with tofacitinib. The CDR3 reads CASSPTTSGSTDTQYF. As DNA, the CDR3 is TGTGCCAGCAGCCCCACGACTAGCGGGAGCACAGATACGCAGTATTTT.